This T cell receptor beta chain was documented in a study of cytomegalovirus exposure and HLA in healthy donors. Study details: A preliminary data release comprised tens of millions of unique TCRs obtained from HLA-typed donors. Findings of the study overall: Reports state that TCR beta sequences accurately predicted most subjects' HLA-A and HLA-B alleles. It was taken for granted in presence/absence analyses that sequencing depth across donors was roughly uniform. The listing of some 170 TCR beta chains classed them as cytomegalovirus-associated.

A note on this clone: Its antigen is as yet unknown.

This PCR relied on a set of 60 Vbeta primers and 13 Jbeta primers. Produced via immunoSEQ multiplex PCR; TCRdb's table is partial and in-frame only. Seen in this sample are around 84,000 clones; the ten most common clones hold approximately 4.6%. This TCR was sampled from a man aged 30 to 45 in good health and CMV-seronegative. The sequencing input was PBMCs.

CDR3 residues: CASSLPTSGRNEQFF. CDR3 nucleotides: TGTGCCAGCAGCTTACCCACTAGCGGGAGGAATGAGCAGTTCTTC. The chain combines TRBV7-9 with TRBJ2-1; 12 bases are shared with TRBD2. From germline, CDR1 is SEHNR and CDR2 FQNEAQ (reference sequence). The CDR3 consists of 15 residues. V shed 2 bases and J 7 bases; nucleotides not matched to a gene: 3. Full variable domain (missing parts from reference TRBV7-9 and TRBJ2-1): DTGVSQNPRHKITKRGQNVTFRCDPISEHNRLYWYRQTLGQGPEFLTYFQNEAQLEKSRLLSDRFSAERPKGSFSTLEIQRTEQGDSAMYLCASSLPTSGRNEQFFGPGTRLTVL.